These 32 T cell receptor beta chains were sequenced from one sample in a study of spatial heterogeneity in lung cancer. One entry per CDR3 protein, called by TCRdb with MiXCR from the 5' RACE reads. The sample lists some 110,000 distinct CDR3 sequences, over 9% occurring once. The time point is: blood at routine non-recurrence follow-up after resection. Unsorted whole RNA of tumor, nontumor lung or frozen PBMC was sequenced. Sample: PBMCs, taken at follow-up. The receptors originated from a male donor with early-stage non-small cell lung cancer.

The chain uses TRBV3-1 and TRBJ1-6; 7 bases are shared with TRBD1. The CDR3 contains 17 residues. The germline V gene has CDR1 LGHDT and CDR2 YNNKEL (reference sequence). The junction had 15 bases not matched to a gene; V was cut back by 6 bases and J by 7 bases. Here the CDR3 reads CASSQTPSGQPNSPLHF. The CDR3 DNA is TGTGCCAGCAGTCAAACCCCCTCGGGACAGCCGAATTCACCCCTCCACTTT.

This clonotype was seen repeatedly, ten times or more. The V call is TRBV4-1, the J call TRBJ1-1; a weak D match, TRBD1 (6 bases). V dropped 1 base and J dropped 7 bases, with 13 bases sitting between them. The CDR3 is 14 amino acids. CDR1 MGHRA and CDR2 YSYEKL come from the germline V gene. CDR3 nucleotide sequence: TGCGCCAGCAGCCAAGGGGCAGGGGCCTATGAAGCTTTCTTT. This encodes CASSQGAGAYEAFF.

V usage is TRBV28 and J usage is TRBJ2-7; 8 bases are shared with TRBD1. J lost 12 bases, V lost 5 bases, and 12 bases had no gene match. Germline V gene data show CDR1 as MDHEN and CDR2 as SYDVKM. CDR3 length: 13 amino acids. The CDR3 is CASSPYGDRTAYF. Written as DNA, the CDR3 is TGTGCCAGCAGTCCATATGGGGACAGGACCGCGTACTTC. The complete variable domain, with remaining parts taken from reference TRBV28 and TRBJ2-7, reads DVKVTQSSRYLVKRTGEKVFLECVQDMDHENMFWYRQDPGLGLRLIYFSYDVKMKEKGDIPEGYSVSREKKERFSLILESASTNQTSMYLCASSPYGDRTAYFGPGTRLTVT.

The chain joins TRBV28 to TRBJ2-7; D is ambiguous. CDR3 length: 13 amino acids. CDR1 and CDR2 from the germline V gene are MDHEN and SYDVKM. V lost 5 bases, J lost 6 bases, and 14 bases lay in between. In DNA, the CDR3 is TGTGCCAGCAGTGTAAAGTTCCCCCCCGAGCAGTACTTC. Its translation: CASSVKFPPEQYF.

This clonotype has at least ten counts. This chain joins TRBV9 and TRBJ2-7; D is uncertain. Germline loops: CDR1 SGDLS, CDR2 YYNGEE. The CDR3 loop spans 13 amino acids. V was pared by 0 bases and J by 7 bases, with 11 bases between. CDR3 region: CASSVGTVGEQYF. In DNA, the CDR3 is TGTGCCAGCAGCGTAGGTACCGTGGGGGAGCAGTACTTC.

This clonotype was counted between two and nine times. The V call is TRBV15, the J call TRBJ2-7, with D unclear. Germline CDR1 is LNHNV and CDR2 is YYDKDF (reference sequence). This CDR3 contains 15 residues. Trimming shortened V by 4 bases and J by 0 bases, and 13 bases separated the two germline ends. The chain's CDR3 is CATSKSFGPSYEQYF. In DNA, the CDR3 is TGTGCCACCAGCAAATCTTTTGGGCCCTCCTACGAGCAGTACTTC. The variable domain in full, with the rest retrieved from reference TRBV15 and TRBJ2-7, is DAMVIQNPRYQVTQFGKPVTLSCSQTLNHNVMYWYQQKSSQAPKLLFHYYDKDFNNEADTPDNFQSRRPNTSFCFLDIRSPGLGDTAMYLCATSKSFGPSYEQYFGPGTRLTVT.

Ten or more counts support this clonotype. The CDR3 nucleotides read TGTGCCAGCAGCCAAACGGCGGGTCTGGAGACCCAGTACTTC. As protein: CASSQTAGLETQYF. The chain joins TRBV7-2 to TRBJ2-5; D possibly corresponds to TRBD2 (5 bases). The CDR3 has 14 residues. V lost 5 bases to trimming and J lost 5 bases, with 15 bases between them. Germline CDR1 is SGHTA and CDR2 is FQGNSA.

This clonotype was counted between two and nine times. The genes are TRBV2 and TRBJ2-5; 7 bases align to TRBD1. The germline V gene has CDR1 SNHLY and CDR2 FYNNEI. The CDR3 contains 11 residues. V lost 6 bases and J lost 14; bases outside the gene matches: 9. The CDR3 sequence: CASSRDSIIYF. The CDR3 DNA is TGTGCCAGCAGCCGGGACAGTATCATCTACTTC.

This clonotype has a count of ten or more. The V and J genes are TRBV10-3 and TRBJ2-7; 8 bases are a match to TRBD2. The CDR3 sequence is 13 residues long. The V segment lost 10 bases and the J segment 6 bases; nucleotides outside the gene matches: 11. Germline CDR1 ENHRY, CDR2 SYGVKD. CDR3: CATRRGREGEQYF. The CDR3 DNA is TGTGCCACCAGGCGAGGACGGGAGGGCGAGCAGTACTTC.

This clonotype was picked up many times. The rearrangement uses TRBV6-2 or TRBV6-3 and TRBJ1-5; 9 nucleotides agree with TRBD1. Germline values: CDR1 MNHEY, CDR2 SVGEGT. The CDR3 contains 16 residues. V lost 7 bases and J lost 0; bases outside the gene matches: 7. The CDR3 here is CASKKGQGPSNQPQHF. The CDR3 coding sequence is TGTGCCAGCAAGAAGGGACAGGGTCCTAGCAATCAGCCCCAGCATTTT.

This clonotype has more than one count but fewer than ten. V gene TRBV18 combines with J gene TRBJ1-2; 9 bases are shared with TRBD1. The germline CDR1 and CDR2 sequences are KGHSH and LQKENI. V shed 3 bases, J shed 1 base, and the junction held 6 bases outside the gene matches. The CDR3 contains 16 residues. The CDR3 loop reads CASSPKGTGSNYGYTF. CDR3 sequence (DNA): TGTGCCAGCTCACCGAAAGGGACAGGGAGTAACTATGGCTACACCTTC.

This clonotype was seen repeatedly, ten times or more. This sequence joins TRBV29-1 and TRBJ1-1, with a tentative D call TRBD1 (5 bases). V was clipped by 7 bases and J by 0 bases, with 12 bases between them. CDR3 size: 13 residues. Germline loops: CDR1 SQVTM, CDR2 ANQGSEA. The CDR3 here is CSGARGMNTEAFF. The CDR3 nucleotides are TGCAGCGGCGCACGGGGGATGAACACTGAAGCTTTCTTT.

Ten or more counts support this clonotype. V usage is TRBV2 and J usage is TRBJ1-6; D ambiguous. CDR3 length: 15 residues. Germline V lookup: CDR1 SNHLY, CDR2 FYNNEI. V lost 4 bases and J 0 bases, leaving 7 bases between the germline ends. This CDR3 reads CASSGGSSYNSPLHF. The CDR3 DNA reads as TGTGCCAGCAGTGGAGGGAGCTCCTATAATTCACCCCTCCACTTT.

This clonotype has at least ten counts. Here the CDR3 DNA reads TGTGCCAGCTCACCAATCGCGGCCGCAGGGGCCTACGAGCAGTACTTC. It yields the protein CASSPIAAAGAYEQYF. This chain uses TRBV18 with TRBJ2-7, with D possibly being TRBD1 (6 bases). CDR3 length: 16 amino acids. The ends were cut back, 2 bases at V and 2 bases at J, with 16 bases in the middle. Germline CDR1 reads KGHSH; CDR2 reads LQKENI.

Details on this clonotype: At one boundary the junction diverges from the germline segment, which might be a read error. The chain links TRBV3-1 to TRBJ2-7, with 10 bases identical to TRBD1. The CDR3 spans 13 residues. Germline values: CDR1 LGHDT, CDR2 YNNKEL (reference sequence). Here the CDR3 DNA reads TGTGCCAGCAGCCAGTTGACGGGACAGGGGCCCCACTTC. Amino acids: CASSQLTGQGPHF.

This clonotype was detected only a few times. The genes are TRBV6-5 and TRBJ2-7; 8 bases align to TRBD2. There are 13 residues in the CDR3. Looked up from germline, CDR1 is MNHEY and CDR2 is SVGAGI. Trimming at V came to 5 bases and at J to 4 bases, leaving 4 bases not matched to a gene. CDR3 DNA: TGTGCCAGCAGTGCGGGGGGAAGATACGAGCAGTACTTC. This encodes CASSAGGRYEQYF.

This clonotype turned up a few times. CDR3 loop: CASSQLAGDVQFF. For the CDR3, the DNA is TGTGCCAGCAGCCAACTAGCGGGGGACGTGCAGTTCTTC. The V call is TRBV4-2, the J call TRBJ2-1; TRBD2 agrees at 10 bases. The germline gives CDR1 LGHNA, CDR2 YNFKEQ. V was pared by 2 bases and J by 12 bases, with 4 bases of the junction left unmatched. CDR3 length: 13 residues.

The chain uses TRBV12-3 or TRBV12-4 and TRBJ1-1; D is ambiguous. The CDR3 has 14 amino acids. V was cut by 3 bases and J by 5 bases, with 13 bases left in between. The CDR3 bases are TGTGCCAGCAGTTTTAGGCCGATGAGTACTGAAGCTTTCTTT. Amino acid sequence: CASSFRPMSTEAFF.

The sample holds many counts of this clonotype. This chain links TRBV9 with TRBJ2-3; possibly TRBD2 for D (5 bases). The CDR3 runs 11 residues. Germline V gene data show CDR1 as SGDLS and CDR2 as YYNGEE. Trimming pared 4 bases from V and 15 bases from J, leaving 15 bases between. The CDR3 bases are TGTGCCAGCAGCTTCGGCGGGCCTCCTTATTTT. This sequence encodes CASSFGGPPYF.

This clonotype was observed many times. The chain has TRBV6-1 and TRBJ2-7; tentatively, D is TRBD1 (6 bases). The CDR3 spans 13 residues. CDR1 is MNHNS, CDR2 SASEGT, per germline. V was pared by 4 bases and J by 7 bases, with 14 bases between. The CDR3 reads CASSAQGFREQYF. The DNA of the CDR3 is TGTGCCAGCAGTGCACAGGGTTTCCGGGAGCAGTACTTC.

This clonotype was counted at least ten times. The chain has TRBV12-3 or TRBV12-4 and TRBJ2-1, with D possibly matching TRBD1 (6 bases). Trimming shortened V by 11 bases and J by 9 bases, and 17 bases separated the two germline ends. The CDR3 has 12 residues. The CDR3 reads CASRLGGREQFF. The CDR3 DNA reads TGTGCCTCCCGATTAGGGGGACGTGAGCAGTTCTTC.

The V gene is TRBV28, the J gene TRBJ2-5, with D possibly TRBD2 on 6 matching bases. V was clipped by 7 bases and J by 5 bases, with 11 bases between them. Germline values: CDR1 MDHEN, CDR2 SYDVKM. This CDR3 spans 12 amino acids. Here the CDR3 reads CASKGGRETQYF. The CDR3 DNA is TGTGCCAGCAAGGGAGGTCGGGAGACCCAGTACTTC.

This clonotype was recorded at least ten times. The chain uses TRBV10-3 and TRBJ1-5, with D uncertain. Germline-derived CDR1 and CDR2 are ENHRY and SYGVKD. The CDR3 is made up of 13 amino acids. V shed 10 bases and J shed 0 bases, with 10 bases lying between them. CDR3 sequence: CATGTLSNQPQHF. The DNA for the CDR3 is TGTGCCACCGGAACCCTTAGCAATCAGCCCCAGCATTTT.

This clonotype showed up just a few times. V usage is TRBV12-3 or TRBV12-4 and J usage is TRBJ1-1; TRBD1 matches 8 bases. The CDR3 is 13 amino acids. V shed 6 bases, J shed 11 bases, and the junction held 11 bases outside the gene matches. The CDR3 sequence is CASRPWTGTDAFF. The CDR3 DNA is TGTGCCAGCAGGCCTTGGACAGGGACCGATGCTTTCTTT.

The gene calls are TRBV6-5 and TRBJ2-5; tentatively, D is TRBD2 (6 bases). V was cut by 0 bases and J by 7 bases, with 15 bases left in between. In germline, CDR1 is MNHEY, CDR2 SVGAGI. The length of the CDR3 is 15 residues. Here the CDR3 DNA reads TGTGCCAGCAGTTACTCCCCCATATCGGAGGGGACCCAGTACTTC. Residues: CASSYSPISEGTQYF.

This clonotype appeared many times. J is TRBJ1-2 and V is TRBV6-5; unclear D gene. CDR3 size: 12 residues. Germline-derived CDR1 and CDR2 are MNHEY and SVGAGI. V lost 5 bases and J 4 bases, leaving 8 bases between the germline ends. This chain's CDR3 is CASSPGGYGYTF. The DNA of the CDR3 is TGTGCCAGCAGTCCCGGAGGCTATGGCTACACCTTC.

This clonotype was seen repeatedly, ten times or more. The chain joins TRBV2 to TRBJ1-2; D is undetermined. Per germline, CDR1 SNHLY and CDR2 FYNNEI. V was pared by 6 bases and J by 3 bases, with 11 bases between. The CDR3 contains 13 residues. The CDR3 reads CASSRGLDYGYTF. As DNA, the CDR3 is TGTGCCAGCAGCCGCGGTCTGGACTATGGCTACACCTTC. The full variable domain, in which reference TRBV2 and TRBJ1-2 provide the parts outside the CDR3, is EPEVTQTPSHQVTQMGQEVILRCVPISNHLYFYWYRQILGQKVEFLVSFYNNEISEKSEIFDDQFSVERPDGSNFTLKIRSTKLEDSAMYFCASSRGLDYGYTFGSGTRLTVV.

In its sample, this clonotype was seen a few times. This chain links TRBV27 with TRBJ1-1; D might be TRBD1 (5 bases). Germline-derived CDR1 and CDR2 are MNHEY and SMNVEV (reference sequence). Trimming took off 3 bases at V and 1 base at J, with 9 bases between the two ends. The length of the CDR3 is 14 residues. CDR3 bases: TGTGCCAGCAGTTTCAGACAGTCGAACACTGAAGCTTTCTTT. It yields the protein CASSFRQSNTEAFF.

This clonotype has at least ten counts. The rearrangement uses TRBV5-8 and TRBJ1-1, with 10 bases fitting TRBD1. The CDR3 has 15 amino acids. J lost 5 bases, V lost 4 bases, and 8 bases had no gene match. Germline CDR1 reads SGHTS; CDR2 reads YDEGEE. In DNA, the CDR3 is TGTGCCAGCAGCCCACCGGGACAGGGGAGAACTGAAGCTTTCTTT. Amino acid sequence: CASSPPGQGRTEAFF.

This clonotype was detected many times. V usage is TRBV4-3 and J usage is TRBJ2-5, with 12 bases matching TRBD2. This CDR3 comprises 17 residues. The J segment lost 5 bases and the V segment lost 0 bases, leaving 7 bases of the junction unmatched. Germline V gene lookup returns CDR1 LGHNA and CDR2 YSLEER. In DNA, the CDR3 is TGCGCCAGCAGCCAAGATTTCCTAGCGGGGGGGCCGGAGACCCAGTACTTC. Translated, it gives CASSQDFLAGGPETQYF.

The rearrangement links TRBV4-3 to TRBJ1-6; D remains ambiguous. The CDR3 is made up of 16 amino acids. Germline CDR1 and CDR2: LGHNA and YSLEER. Trimming cost V 1 base and J 9 bases, with 16 bases left between them. CDR3 DNA sequence: TGCGCCAGCAGCCAAGGGGCAGATGTTTTATCTTCACCCCTCCACTTT. Translating it yields CASSQGADVLSSPLHF.

This chain uses TRBV24-1 with TRBJ1-1; D call uncertain. Germline values: CDR1 KGHDR, CDR2 SFDVKD. The CDR3 consists of 15 residues. V dropped 3 bases and J dropped 0 bases, with 10 bases sitting between them. CDR3 protein: CATSDRPGVNTEAFF. The CDR3 DNA sequence: TGTGCCACCAGTGATCGGCCGGGAGTGAACACTGAAGCTTTCTTT.